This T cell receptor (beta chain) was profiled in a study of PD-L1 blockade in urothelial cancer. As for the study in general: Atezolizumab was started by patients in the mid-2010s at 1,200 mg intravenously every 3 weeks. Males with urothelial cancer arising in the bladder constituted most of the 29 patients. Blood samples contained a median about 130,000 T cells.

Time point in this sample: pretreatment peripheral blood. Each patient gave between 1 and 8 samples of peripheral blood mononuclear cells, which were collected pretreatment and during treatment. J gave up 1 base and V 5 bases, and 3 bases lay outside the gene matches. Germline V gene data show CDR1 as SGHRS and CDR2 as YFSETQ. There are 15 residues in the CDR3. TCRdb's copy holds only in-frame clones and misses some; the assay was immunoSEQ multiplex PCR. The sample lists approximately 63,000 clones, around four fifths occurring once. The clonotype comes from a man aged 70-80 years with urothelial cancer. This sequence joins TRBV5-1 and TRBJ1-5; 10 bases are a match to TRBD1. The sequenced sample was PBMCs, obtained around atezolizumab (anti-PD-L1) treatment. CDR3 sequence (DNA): TGCGCCAGCAGACGGGACAGGGGAAGCAATCAGCCCCAGCATTTT. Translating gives CASRRDRGSNQPQHF.